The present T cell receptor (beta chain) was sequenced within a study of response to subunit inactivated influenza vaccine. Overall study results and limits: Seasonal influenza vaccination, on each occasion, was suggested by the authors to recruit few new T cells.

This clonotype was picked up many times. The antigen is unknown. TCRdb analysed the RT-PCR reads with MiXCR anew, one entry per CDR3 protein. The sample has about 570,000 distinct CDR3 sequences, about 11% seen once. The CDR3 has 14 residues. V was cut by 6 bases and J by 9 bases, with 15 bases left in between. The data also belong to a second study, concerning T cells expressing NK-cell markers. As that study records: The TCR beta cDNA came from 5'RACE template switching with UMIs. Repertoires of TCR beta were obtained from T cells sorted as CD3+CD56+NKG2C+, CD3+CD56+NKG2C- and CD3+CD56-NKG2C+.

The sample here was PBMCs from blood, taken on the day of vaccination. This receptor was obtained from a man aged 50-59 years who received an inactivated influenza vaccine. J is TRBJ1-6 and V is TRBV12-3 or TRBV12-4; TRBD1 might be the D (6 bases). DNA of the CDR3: TGTGCCAGCAGGGGAGGGGGTGTTAGTTCACCCCTCCACTTT. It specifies CASRGGGVSSPLHF.